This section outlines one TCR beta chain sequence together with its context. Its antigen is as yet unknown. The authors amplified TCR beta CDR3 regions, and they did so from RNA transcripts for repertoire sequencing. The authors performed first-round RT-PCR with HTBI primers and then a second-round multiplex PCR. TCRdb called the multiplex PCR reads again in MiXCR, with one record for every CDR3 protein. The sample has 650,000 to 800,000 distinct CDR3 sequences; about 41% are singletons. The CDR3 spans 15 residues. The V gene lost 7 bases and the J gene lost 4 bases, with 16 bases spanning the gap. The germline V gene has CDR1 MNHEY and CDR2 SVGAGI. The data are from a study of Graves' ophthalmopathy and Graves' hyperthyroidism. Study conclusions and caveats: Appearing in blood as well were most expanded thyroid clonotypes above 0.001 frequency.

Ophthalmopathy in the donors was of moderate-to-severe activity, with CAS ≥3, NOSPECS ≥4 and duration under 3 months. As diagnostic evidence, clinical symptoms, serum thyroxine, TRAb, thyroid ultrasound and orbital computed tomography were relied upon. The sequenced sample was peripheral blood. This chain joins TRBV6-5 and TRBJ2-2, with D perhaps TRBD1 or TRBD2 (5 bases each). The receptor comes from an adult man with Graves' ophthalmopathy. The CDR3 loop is CASMRPQAGTGELFF. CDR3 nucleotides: TGTGCCAGCATGAGACCACAGGCGGGCACCGGGGAGCTGTTTTTT.